The following is a TCR beta chain sequence with its context. Its antigen target is currently unknown. Base quality data are lacking; no much larger clone is found one base away. This sample was taken from a study of cytomegalovirus exposure and HLA in healthy donors (dated by TCRdb to 2016 to 2017). Study-wide context: According to an earlier analysis of around 600 of the donors, about 190 million T cells yielded 117 million unique TCR beta sequences and about 300 Gb of sequence data. The study aimed to test whether signatures of past pathogen exposure could be identified by cataloging public T cell receptors. A later genetic analysis used genome-wide SNP genotypes for about 65% of the 666 donors, treating that subset as a discovery cohort. Rather than using new phenotypic data, the later analysis identified candidate immune exposures from TCR beta sequences and from how often those sequences occurred across donors. Among about 370 genotyped donors of the cohort, an average of approximately 220,000 unique TCR beta nucleotide sequences was sequenced per donor, of which about 19% were non-productive. The number of donors typed differed by locus, with 629-630 for A, B, C, DRB1 and DQB1, roughly 520 for DQA1, under 610 for DPA1, and 400 to 490 for DPB1. Among the roughly 400 genotyped donors, roughly 80% belonged to the genetic ancestry cluster associated with self-reported Caucasian donors. An earlier analysis of 587 of the donors used high-throughput TCR beta sequencing to judge whether each TCR beta V gene segment behaved as functional or pseudogenic. Using immunosequencing, the study profiled T cell repertoires from 666 subjects and related those repertoires to cytomegalovirus serostatus. High-throughput TCR immunosequencing, statistical association of individual TCRs with disease status, and machine learning were combined to predict cytomegalovirus infection status. A later analysis re-examined previously published TCR beta repertoires from 600 to 700 donors and added high-resolution HLA genotyping to investigate patterns of TCR occurrence. All discovery cohort repertoires had been generated on a single sequencing platform. Roughly 300 gigabases of sequencing data and about 92 million unique TCR sequences made up an early release that covered nearly 650 HLA-typed donors. Besides the first cohort of 666 subjects, a separate validation cohort made up of roughly 120 different subjects was used. Donor age, sex, ethnicity and CMV serostatus were collected together with the repertoire data. HLA typing included class I and class II loci at four-digit resolution. Four to six DR-DQ haplotypes were handled as single units for association and clustering, since linkage in the cohort was strong. The study at large found these results: Assigning TCR associations to individual alleles was difficult when HLA alleles, especially DR and DQ, strongly co-occurred. In an earlier analysis of about 540 of the donors, most TCR beta V segments were observed in productive rearrangements about 87% or about 30% of the time, broadly matching IMGT annotations. Compared with equally common non-associated chains, HLA-associated TCR beta chains in a later analysis were more clonally expanded and had lower generation probabilities. The cohort was sequenced for TCR beta chains only, and without alpha or paired-chain data the features that could be detected were limited. Seventeen rarely observed V segments, including chromosome 9 orphons, were excluded from the earlier analysis of several hundred of the donors because counts were too low. At a false discovery rate of 0.05, a later analysis linked about 16,000 TCR beta sequences to specific HLA alleles. According to a later analysis, most CMV-associated TCR beta chains appeared to be HLA-restricted, and the HLA associations seemed to be driven largely by CMV exposure. The classifier was reported to diagnose cytomegalovirus status with high specificity and sensitivity in both the original cohort and the validation cohort. The authors suggested that the approach could potentially be generalized to other disease states and immunological phenotypes. A cluster of highly shared sequence variants was judged likely to represent a technical artifact of the sequencing pipeline. In vitro tests confirmed that a few of the cytomegalovirus-associated TCR beta chains recognize cytomegalovirus antigens. Correlated functional status among segregating V segments might be attributable to linkage disequilibrium, but an unknown experimental factor could not be ruled out. The presence/absence analyses assumed that sequencing depth was roughly uniform across donors, and that assumption may not be true. In a later genetic analysis, a missense DCLRE1C variant was associated with V-gene and J-gene trimming of TCR beta chains, and the association was replicated in an independent cohort. Some IMGT-functional V segments, including TRBV6-2 and TRBV6-3, could not be told apart with the 87-base-pair reads, so those segments were excluded. The study gave a list of more than 150 TCR beta chains associated with cytomegalovirus. For the cohort, immune exposure information was limited to CMV serostatus. Because HLA typing was unavailable for some donors at each locus, only the typed subset was used in association tests. Several of the top co-occurrence clusters appeared to be linked to parvovirus B19, influenza, CMV and Epstein-Barr virus, according to a later analysis. According to a later genetic analysis, donors in an Asian-associated ancestry cluster had fewer N-insertions in productive TCRs than the approximately 650-donor mean. Most TCR sequences were seen in very few donors, while some public TCRs were found in many individuals. A further reported finding was that TCR beta sequences accurately predicted the HLA-A and HLA-B alleles for most subjects in the first cohort. In a later analysis, TCR association rates were found to vary across HLA loci, with the most associated TCRs seen for DRB1 alleles and the fewest for HLA-C alleles.

The library was built by means of the immunoSEQ multiplex PCR assay. A mixture of 60 forward primers for TCR Vbeta segments and 13 reverse primers for TCR Jbeta segments was used in the multiplex PCR. The CDR3 region of rearranged TCR beta genes was amplified from genomic DNA with a multiplex PCR assay. On the Illumina HiSeq System, the amplified TCR beta libraries were sequenced as 87-base-pair reads. The authors processed their data as follows. Across the 670 or so repertoires, a later analysis counted 80 million or so unique TCR beta chains, some 11 million of which were shared by at least two donors. Raw reads were error-corrected and collapsed into unique sequences by a nearest-neighbor algorithm in which closely related sequences were merged to remove PCR and sequencing errors. V, D and J gene segments were assigned by aligning CDR3 sequences to IMGT reference sequences. For a sequence to be retained, a match of at least six nucleotides was required to both a V gene segment and a J gene segment. A rearrangement was called productive if the CDR3 had no stop codons and remained in frame with V and J, and every other rearrangement was called non-productive. CDR3 was defined by IMGT convention, running from the second conserved V-encoded cysteine to the conserved J-encoded phenylalanine. The earlier analysis of about 590 of the donors excluded sequences that lacked an unambiguous match to a single V gene segment. In an earlier analysis of 587 of the donors, V segments were called functional above 56.7% productive rearrangements and were called segregating when the between-donor standard deviation exceeded 5%. A statistical classification framework was built for diagnosing cytomegalovirus status from the catalog of TCR beta chain sequences. A later analysis assigned V and J genes by comparing TCR nucleotide sequences with IMGT/GENE-DB human TR gene sequences. In a later analysis, CDR3 sequences and most-parsimonious VDJ recombination scenarios were assigned using the TCRdist pipeline. A later analysis defined each TCR beta chain by its CDR3 amino acid sequence plus V-gene family, and excluded reads lacking a unique V-gene family. As a way to deal with suspected cross-contamination and a sequencing artifact, a later analysis dropped hundreds of nucleotide sequences that were highly shared and had low generation probability. For each public chain, a later analysis derived a clonal expansion index from normalized ranks of inferred template counts within each repertoire. A later analysis computed generation probabilities with a VDJ recombination model fitted to out-of-frame rearrangements, and checked the results against IGoR. In a later analysis, hypergeometric tests were used to score TCR-TCR, TCR-HLA and TCR-CMV co-occurrence, with a repertoire-size bias correction applied to TCR pairs. False discovery rates were estimated in a later analysis by permuting HLA or CMV assignments 20 times. In a later analysis, co-occurring TCRs were grouped using DBSCAN, with TCRdist sequence similarity added in when clustering inside HLA-allele-positive subsets. For co-occurrence clustering, repertoires with fewer than 30,000 or more than 120,000 public chains were excluded, along with five repertoires with anomalous nucleotide sharing. Drawn from immuneACCESS, this table holds only the in-frame rearrangements with V and J called that TCRdb kept. Clones are partly lost; checked studies trace under half to an unresolved V gene and leave the rest unexplained. That table furnishes V, J and clone size, whereas the DNA furnished D and trimming. The sample profile shows about 60,000 clones; roughly 67% of them were found once. Approximately 5.5% of the sample is taken by the ten largest.

For this chain, trimming is 3 bases at the V end and 1 base at the J end, and the number of junction bases without a gene match is 1. The germline V gene provides CDR1 SGHVS and CDR2 FQNEAQ. The CDR3 goes from the cysteine to the phenylalanine over 15 residues. Of all the DNA, just the CDR3 is kept, 45 bases in frame from base 1. The cohort consisted of hundreds of healthy bone marrow donors. At the time of sampling, every cohort member was nominally healthy, though immune exposures that went unrecorded were likely present. The donor was CMV seronegative and was included in the group of about 400 seronegative cohort members. A peripheral blood sample was collected from each donor, and TCR beta sequencing was performed on peripheral blood mononuclear cells. Genomic DNA was extracted from the blood cell samples with the Qiagen DNeasy Blood Extraction Kit.

This chain is built from TRBV7-8 and TRBJ2-2; 8 middle bases align to TRBD2. Sequenced input: PBMCs. The receptor comes from a man between 45 and 60 years old in good health and CMV-seronegative. The nucleotide sequence is given as TGTGCCAGCAGCTTCGGGAGGGGGAACACCGGGGAGCTGTTTTTT. The encoded protein is CASSFGRGNTGELFF. This CDR3, with the reference TRBV7-8 and TRBJ2-2 proteins standing in past its ends, gives the full variable domain GAGVSQSPRYKVAKRGQDVALRCDPISGHVSLFWYQQALGQGPEFLTYFQNEAQLDKSGLPSDRFFAERPEGSVSTLKIQRTQQEDSAVYLCASSFGRGNTGELFFGEGSRLTVL.